The rows below give T cell receptor beta chains drawn from one sample of a study of early T cells in non-severe SARS-CoV-2 infection. One entry per CDR3 protein results from TCRdb running MiXCR on the 5' RACE reads. The repertoire consists of about 50,000 distinct CDR3 sequences, with 9% to 15% occurring once and the leading ten covering 2.5% to 3%. The material sequenced was whole blood, taken at baseline. The receptor source for this set is an adult who was a healthcare worker with PCR-confirmed SARS-CoV-2 infection or an uninfected control (not recorded which). Each CDR3 is given with its conserved first and last residue. A D gene is named only where the DNA matches it firmly. Clone size is not always given. Where it is, it says once, few, many or a class for expanded clones.

D	J	V	size	CDR3	DNA
TRBD2	TRBJ2-1	TRBV6-5	many	CASRWTSGAYNEQFF	TGTGCCAGCAGATGGACTAGCGGGGCCTACAATGAGCAGTTCTTC
TRBD2	TRBJ2-5	TRBV7-2	few	CASSTYGGSDPETQYF	TGTGCCAGCAGCACGTACGGCGGGAGTGATCCGGAGACCCAGTACTTC
.	TRBJ1-4	TRBV6-6	.	CASSQGAATNEKLFF	TGTGCCAGCAGCCAAGGGGCCGCAACTAATGAAAAACTGTTTTTT
TRBD2	TRBJ2-7	TRBV10-2	few	CASAPPGTSRYEQYF	TGCGCCAGCGCTCCTCCCGGGACTAGCCGATACGAGCAGTACTTC
TRBD2	TRBJ2-7	TRBV13	few	CASSSMRLAGFYEQYF	TGTGCCAGCAGCTCCATGAGGCTAGCGGGATTCTACGAGCAGTACTTC
TRBD1	TRBJ1-2	TRBV20-1	many	CSATTGTVDGYTF	TGCAGTGCCACGACCGGGACAGTCGATGGCTACACCTTC
.	TRBJ2-7	TRBV5-4	.	CASSLSESYEQYF	TGTGCCAGCAGCTTGTCTGAAAGCTACGAGCAGTACTTC
.	TRBJ2-7	TRBV2	.	CASSGGFYEQYF	TGTGCCAGCAGTGGAGGGTTCTACGAGCAGTACTTC
.	TRBJ2-7	TRBV7-9	.	CASSSYRASAYEQYF	TGTGCCAGCAGCTCTTACAGGGCATCGGCCTACGAGCAGTACTTC
TRBD1	TRBJ1-1	TRBV15	.	CATSTGTGGKTEAFF	TGTGCCACCAGCACCGGGACAGGGGGAAAGACTGAAGCTTTCTTT
.	TRBJ1-5	TRBV6-1	few	CASREAGAGNQPQHF	TGTGCCAGCAGGGAAGCAGGGGCTGGCAATCAGCCCCAGCATTTT
.	TRBJ2-4	TRBV12-3/TRBV12-4	few	CASSFERVNIQYF	TGTGCCAGCAGTTTTGAGCGGGTGAACATTCAGTACTTC
TRBD2	TRBJ2-3	TRBV20-1	few	CSARLAGADTQYF	TGCAGTGCTAGACTAGCGGGAGCAGATACGCAGTATTTT
.	TRBJ2-6	TRBV13	many	CASSARSGANVLTF	TGTGCCAGCAGCGCGCGCTCTGGGGCCAACGTCCTGACTTTC
TRBD2	TRBJ2-5	TRBV7-6	few	CASSLAGGHQETQYF	TGTGCCAGCAGCTTAGCGGGAGGGCATCAAGAGACCCAGTACTTC
TRBD2	TRBJ2-1	TRBV20-1	many	CSAKRASGRGVYNEQFF	TGCAGTGCTAAAAGGGCTAGCGGGAGGGGGGTTTACAATGAGCAGTTCTTC
.	TRBJ2-7	TRBV7-8	.	CASSLEAGKTNEQYF	TGTGCCAGCAGCTTAGAGGCAGGGAAGACCAACGAGCAGTACTTC
.	TRBJ2-1	TRBV10-1	few	CASSPSPWDEQFF	TGCGCCAGCAGCCCATCTCCTTGGGATGAGCAGTTCTTC
.	TRBJ1-5	TRBV7-2	few	CASSSNVGGGNQPQHF	TGTGCCAGCAGCTCGAATGTAGGCGGTGGCAATCAGCCCCAGCATTTT
.	TRBJ1-4	TRBV7-6	many	CASSPSWSSTNEKLFF	TGTGCCAGCAGCCCATCCTGGTCCTCAACTAATGAAAAACTGTTTTTT
.	TRBJ2-1	TRBV19	many	CASSFTFGSRSNEQFF	TGTGCCAGTAGTTTTACCTTCGGGTCCCGGTCCAATGAGCAGTTCTTC
.	TRBJ2-5	TRBV7-3	.	CARETQYF	TGTGCCAGAGAGACCCAGTACTTC
TRBD1	TRBJ1-1	TRBV6-2/TRBV6-3	many	CASSYMTGASFNTEAFF	TGTGCCAGCAGTTACATGACAGGGGCAAGTTTCAACACTGAAGCTTTCTTT
.	TRBJ2-2	TRBV7-8	many	CASSLVGPGELFF	TGTGCCAGCAGCTTAGTCGGCCCCGGGGAGCTGTTTTTT
.	TRBJ2-7	TRBV19	many	CASSMHGHYEQYF	TGTGCCAGTAGTATGCACGGACACTACGAGCAGTACTTC
TRBD2	TRBJ2-5	TRBV5-4	many	CASSSLAGGPKETQYF	TGTGCCAGCAGCTCACTAGCGGGAGGGCCGAAGGAGACCCAGTACTTC
TRBD1	TRBJ1-1	TRBV5-4	.	CASSRGGQGRNTEAFF	TGTGCCAGCAGCCGCGGGGGACAGGGGAGGAACACTGAAGCTTTCTTT
TRBD1	TRBJ1-5	TRBV5-1	few	CASSWTGGEQPQHF	TGCGCCAGCAGCTGGACAGGGGGCGAACAGCCCCAGCATTTT
TRBD1	TRBJ1-2	TRBV7-9	few	CASSKDRGIYGYTF	TGTGCCAGCAGCAAGGACAGGGGCATCTATGGCTACACCTTC
.	TRBJ2-3	TRBV27	.	CASSLVQASTDTQYF	TGTGCCAGCAGTTTGGTTCAGGCTTCCACAGATACGCAGTATTTT
.	TRBJ2-1	TRBV11-3	.	CASSLLAGLYNEQFF	TGTGCCAGCAGCCTTCTAGCTGGGCTCTACAATGAGCAGTTCTTC
.	TRBJ2-4	TRBV28	many	CASSSTLFNKNIQYF	TGTGCCAGCAGCAGTACCCTTTTTAACAAAAACATTCAGTACTTC
.	TRBJ2-2	TRBV4-3	.	CASSQAYADRTGELFF	TGCGCCAGCAGCCAAGCCTACGCCGACAGGACCGGGGAGCTGTTTTTT
.	TRBJ1-6	TRBV12-3/TRBV12-4	few	CASSWRHISPLHF	TGTGCCAGCAGTTGGAGGCATATTTCACCCCTCCACTTT
.	TRBJ1-4	TRBV20-1	many	CSAPRGSTNEKLFF	TGCAGTGCCCCGCGTGGGTCGACTAATGAAAAACTGTTTTTT
TRBD1	TRBJ2-5	TRBV4-1	few	CASSQRDRDTVPQYF	TGCGCCAGCAGCCAACGGGACAGGGACACCGTTCCCCAGTACTTC
.	TRBJ1-1	TRBV2	few	CASSVPGNTEAFF	TGTGCCAGCAGTGTCCCGGGGAACACTGAAGCTTTCTTT
.	TRBJ2-7	TRBV29-1	many	CSAVSGIFDEQYF	TGCAGCGCCGTTTCGGGGATCTTCGACGAGCAGTACTTC
.	TRBJ1-3	TRBV5-4	many	CASSLDPGARNTIYF	TGTGCCAGCAGCTTGGACCCGGGGGCCAGAAACACCATATATTTT
.	TRBJ1-2	TRBV6-5	.	CASSYSDPRRDGYTF	TGTGCCAGCAGTTACTCCGACCCGCGAAGGGATGGCTACACCTTC
.	TRBJ2-1	TRBV20-1	few	CSASTVNNEQFF	TGCAGTGCTTCTACGGTCAACAATGAGCAGTTCTTC
.	TRBJ2-3	TRBV11-2	few	CASSLTGTSDTQYF	TGTGCCAGCAGCTTGACCGGGACTTCAGATACGCAGTATTTT
.	TRBJ2-2	TRBV2	many	CASLMGHNTGELFF	TGTGCCAGCCTGATGGGACACAACACCGGGGAGCTGTTTTTT
TRBD1	TRBJ2-1	TRBV12-3/TRBV12-4	.	CASSSGTAFNEQFF	TGTGCCAGCAGTTCCGGGACAGCGTTCAATGAGCAGTTCTTC
.	TRBJ2-3	TRBV12-3/TRBV12-4	.	CASSFSDASTDTQYF	TGTGCCAGCAGTTTTTCGGACGCTAGCACAGATACGCAGTATTTT
.	TRBJ2-2	TRBV7-2	few	CASSFHTGELFF	TGTGCCAGCAGCTTCCACACCGGGGAGCTGTTTTTT
.	TRBJ1-5	TRBV7-8	.	CASSLAQRNQPQHF	TGTGCCAGCAGCTTAGCGCAGAGAAATCAGCCCCAGCATTTT
.	TRBJ2-7	TRBV7-9	few	CASSPRTEYDQYF	TGTGCCAGCAGCCCACGGACGGAATACGATCAGTACTTC
.	TRBJ2-7	TRBV20-1	.	CSARDWYWSDGTTTYEQYF	TGCAGTGCTAGAGATTGGTATTGGAGTGATGGGACAACAACCTACGAGCAGTACTTC
TRBD1	TRBJ2-7	TRBV4-2	few	CASSRFPGQGQYF	TGTGCCAGCAGCCGCTTTCCCGGACAGGGGCAGTACTTC
TRBD2	TRBJ2-1	TRBV4-3	many	CASSQGASGIYEQFF	TGCGCCAGCAGCCAAGGTGCTAGCGGGATTTATGAGCAGTTCTTC
TRBD2	TRBJ2-7	TRBV10-1	few	CASSDPGGENEQYF	TGCGCCAGCAGTGACCCGGGAGGAGAAAACGAGCAGTACTTC
.	TRBJ2-7	TRBV11-2	.	CASSLGSHEQYF	TGTGCCAGCAGCCTTGGGTCCCACGAGCAGTACTTC
TRBD1	TRBJ2-7	TRBV20-1	many	CSARGIISSGTGYNEQYF	TGCAGTGCTAGAGGGATTATAAGTTCCGGGACAGGGTACAACGAGCAGTACTTC
.	TRBJ2-5	TRBV12-3/TRBV12-4	.	CASSAAIQETQYF	TGTGCCAGCAGCGCGGCTATTCAAGAGACCCAGTACTTC
TRBD2	TRBJ2-1	TRBV14	many	CASSPIRLAGNNEQFF	TGTGCCAGCAGCCCTATTCGACTAGCGGGAAATAATGAGCAGTTCTTC
.	TRBJ2-2	TRBV18	.	CASSPPAWGDTGELFF	TGTGCCAGCTCACCTCCTGCCTGGGGGGACACCGGGGAGCTGTTTTTT